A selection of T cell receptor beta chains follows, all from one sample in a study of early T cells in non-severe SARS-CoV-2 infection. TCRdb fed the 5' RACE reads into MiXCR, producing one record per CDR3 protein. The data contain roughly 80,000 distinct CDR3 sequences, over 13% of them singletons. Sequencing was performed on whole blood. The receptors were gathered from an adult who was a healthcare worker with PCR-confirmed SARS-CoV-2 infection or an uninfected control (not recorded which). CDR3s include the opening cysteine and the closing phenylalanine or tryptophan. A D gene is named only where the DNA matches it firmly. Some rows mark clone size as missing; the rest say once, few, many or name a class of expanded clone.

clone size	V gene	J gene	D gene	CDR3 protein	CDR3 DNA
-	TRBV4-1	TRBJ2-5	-	CASSQGAGSRGTQYF	TGCGCCAGCAGCCAAGGGGCGGGGTCAAGGGGGACCCAGTACTTC
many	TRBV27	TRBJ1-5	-	CASSLMDGQPQHF	TGTGCCAGCAGTTTAATGGATGGTCAGCCCCAGCATTTT
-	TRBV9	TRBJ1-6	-	CASSSGLQSSYNSPLHF	TGTGCCAGCAGCTCGGGACTCCAGAGCTCCTATAATTCACCCCTCCACTTT
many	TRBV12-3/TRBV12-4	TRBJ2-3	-	CASSLGLSTDTQYF	TGTGCCAGCAGTTTAGGACTTAGCACAGATACGCAGTATTTT
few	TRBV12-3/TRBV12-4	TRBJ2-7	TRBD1	CASSSLGQGVPYEQYF	TGTGCCAGCAGTTCCCTGGGACAGGGGGTACCCTACGAGCAGTACTTC
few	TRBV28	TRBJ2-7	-	CASSLDSRASF	TGTGCCAGCAGTTTGGACAGTCGAGCCAGCTTC
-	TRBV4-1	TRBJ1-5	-	CASSQARSGHNQPQHF	TGCGCCAGCAGCCAAGCACGATCGGGGCACAATCAGCCCCAGCATTTT
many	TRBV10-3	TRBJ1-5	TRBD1	CAISKGTGNGQPQHF	TGTGCCATCAGTAAGGGGACAGGGAATGGTCAGCCCCAGCATTTT
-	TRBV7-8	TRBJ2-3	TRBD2	CASSLALGLAGGPRGDTQYF	TGTGCCAGCAGCTTAGCGTTGGGACTAGCGGGTGGGCCGAGGGGTGATACGCAGTATTTT
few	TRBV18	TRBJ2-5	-	CASSRFGNYEETQYF	TGTGCCAGCTCACGGTTTGGGAATTATGAAGAGACCCAGTACTTC
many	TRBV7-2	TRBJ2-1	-	CASSLRGPGVPYNEQFF	TGTGCCAGCAGCTTACGCGGGCCCGGTGTCCCCTACAATGAGCAGTTCTTC
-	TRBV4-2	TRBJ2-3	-	CASSQTQDSTDTQYF	TGTGCCAGCAGCCAAACCCAGGATAGCACAGATACGCAGTATTTT
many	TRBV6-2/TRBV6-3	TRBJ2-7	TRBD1	CASKKDRVSEQYF	TGTGCCAGCAAAAAGGACAGGGTGAGCGAGCAGTACTTC
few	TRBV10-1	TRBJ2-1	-	CASSESRIEGEQFF	TGCGCCAGCAGTGAGTCGAGGATTGAGGGAGAGCAGTTCTTC
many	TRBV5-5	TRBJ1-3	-	CASSLGAGRGANTIYF	TGTGCCAGCAGCCTGGGGGCAGGGAGGGGCGCGAACACCATATATTTT
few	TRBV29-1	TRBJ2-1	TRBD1	CSATGQGLSYNEQFF	TGCAGCGCTACGGGACAGGGGTTGTCCTACAATGAGCAGTTCTTC
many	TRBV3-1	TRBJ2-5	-	CASSLQDGYGAQYF	TGTGCCAGCAGCCTTCAGGACGGATACGGGGCCCAGTACTTC
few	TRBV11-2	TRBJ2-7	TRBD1	CASSLGTGRYEQYF	TGTGCCAGCAGCTTAGGGACAGGGAGGTACGAGCAGTACTTC
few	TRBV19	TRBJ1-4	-	CASSLTGHFEKLFF	TGTGCCAGTAGTTTAACAGGGCATTTTGAAAAACTGTTTTTT